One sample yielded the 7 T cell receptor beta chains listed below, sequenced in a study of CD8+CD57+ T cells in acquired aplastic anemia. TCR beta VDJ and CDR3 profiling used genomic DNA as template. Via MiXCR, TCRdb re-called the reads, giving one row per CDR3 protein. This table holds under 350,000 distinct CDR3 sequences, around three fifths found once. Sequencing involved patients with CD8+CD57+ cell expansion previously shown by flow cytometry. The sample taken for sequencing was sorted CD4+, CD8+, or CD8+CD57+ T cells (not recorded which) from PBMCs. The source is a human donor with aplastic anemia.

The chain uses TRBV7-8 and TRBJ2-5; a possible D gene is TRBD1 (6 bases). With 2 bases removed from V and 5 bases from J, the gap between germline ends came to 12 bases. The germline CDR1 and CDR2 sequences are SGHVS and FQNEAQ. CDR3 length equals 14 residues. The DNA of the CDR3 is TGTGCCAGCAGCTTACCGACAGGTCAGGAGACCCAGTACTTC. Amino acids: CASSLPTGQETQYF.

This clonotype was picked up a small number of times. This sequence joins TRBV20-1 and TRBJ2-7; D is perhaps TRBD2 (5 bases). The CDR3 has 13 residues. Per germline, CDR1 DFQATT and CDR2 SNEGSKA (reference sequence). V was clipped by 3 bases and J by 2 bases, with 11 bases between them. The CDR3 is CSASRRAPYEQYF. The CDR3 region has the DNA TGCAGTGCTAGCAGGCGGGCCCCCTACGAGCAGTACTTC.

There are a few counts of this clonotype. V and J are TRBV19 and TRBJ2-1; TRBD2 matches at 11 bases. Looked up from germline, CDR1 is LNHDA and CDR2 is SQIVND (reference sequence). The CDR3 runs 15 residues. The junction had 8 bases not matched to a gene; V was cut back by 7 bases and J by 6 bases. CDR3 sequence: CASTIAGGYSNEQFF. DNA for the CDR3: TGTGCCAGTACCATAGCGGGGGGGTACTCCAATGAGCAGTTCTTC.

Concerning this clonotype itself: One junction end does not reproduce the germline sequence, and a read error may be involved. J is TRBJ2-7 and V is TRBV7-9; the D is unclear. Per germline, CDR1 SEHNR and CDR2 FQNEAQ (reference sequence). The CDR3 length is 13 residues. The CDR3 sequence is CASSLSLVHEQYF. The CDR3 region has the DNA TGCGCCAGCAGCTTGTCCCTAGTCCACGAGCAGTACTTC. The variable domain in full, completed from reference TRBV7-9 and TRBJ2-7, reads DTGVSQNPRHKITKRGQNVTFRCDPISEHNRLYWYRQTLGQGPEFLTYFQNEAQLEKSRLLSDRFSAERPKGSFSTLEIQRTEQGDSAMYLCASSLSLVHEQYFGPGTRLTVT.

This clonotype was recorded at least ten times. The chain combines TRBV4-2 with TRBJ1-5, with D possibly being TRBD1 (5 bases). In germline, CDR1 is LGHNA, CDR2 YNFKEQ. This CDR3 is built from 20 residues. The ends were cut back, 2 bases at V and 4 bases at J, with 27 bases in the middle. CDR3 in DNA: TGTGCCAGCAGCCAACGCTATGGACGGCGAAAACAGGAGGGAAATCAGCCCCAGCATTTT. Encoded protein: CASSQRYGRRKQEGNQPQHF.

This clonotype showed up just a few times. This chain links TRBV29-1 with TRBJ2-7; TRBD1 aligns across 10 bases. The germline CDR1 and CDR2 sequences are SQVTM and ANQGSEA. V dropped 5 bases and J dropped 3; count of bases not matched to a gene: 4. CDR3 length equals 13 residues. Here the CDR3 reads CSVPRTGGYEQYF. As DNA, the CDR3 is TGCAGCGTTCCCAGGACAGGGGGCTACGAGCAGTACTTC.

CDR3 sequence reads: CARGQGDNDLHEQYF. CDR3 bases: TGCGCCAGAGGGCAGGGAGATAACGACCTCCACGAGCAGTACTTC. The J gene is TRBJ2-7, the V gene TRBV10-1; D tentatively fits TRBD1 or TRBD2 (5 bases each). CDR3 size: 15 residues. Between the trimmed V and J ends, which lost 9 bases and 5 bases, there was a span of 23 bases. Germline V gene lookup returns CDR1 WNHNN and CDR2 SYGVQD (reference sequence).